A selection of T cell receptor beta chains follows, all from one sample in a study of blood T cell repertoires in COVID-19. Measured with immunoSEQ multiplex PCR; TCRdb has only the in-frame clones, and not every one. The sample includes 150,000 to 200,000 clones, less than 90% of them seen just once. Specimen: peripheral blood. Every receptor here comes from a man in his 60s with acute or convalescent COVID-19. Both conserved end residues are part of each CDR3. Fields, in order: D gene, clone size, V gene, J gene, CDR3 DNA, CDR3 protein. D genes are given only for firm matches. Clone size is shown for a subset of rows, as once, few, many or a class of expanded clone.

>-|-|TRBV27|TRBJ1-3
TGTGCCAGCAGTCCTCAGGGCATGCCTGGAAACACCATATATTTT
CASSPQGMPGNTIYF
>-|-|TRBV19|TRBJ1-2
TGTGCCAGTAGTCCGAGGCCAGCTGCTAACTATGGCTACACCTTC
CASSPRPAANYGYTF
>TRBD1|-|TRBV19|TRBJ2-2
TGTGCCAGTACCACGCCTCAGGGGGTCGGGGAGCTGTTTTTT
CASTTPQGVGELFF
>-|-|TRBV15|TRBJ1-5
TGTGCCACCAGACTCACGACAGGCCATAGCAATCAGCCCCAGCATTTT
CATRLTTGHSNQPQHF
>-|few|TRBV9|TRBJ1-2
TGTGCCAGCAGCCCAAACCCGGGACTCCCCTATCGCTACACCTTC
CASSPNPGLPYRYTF
>-|-|TRBV5-1|TRBJ1-6
TGCGCCAGCAGCTTGGAATACGGGAGTTCACCCCTCCACTTT
CASSLEYGSSPLHF
>-|-|TRBV3-1/TRBV3-2|TRBJ1-1
TGTGCCAGCAGCCCCTCGCTGGGGGCAGAGACTGAAGCTTTCTTT
CASSPSLGAETEAFF
>TRBD1|-|TRBV15|TRBJ1-2
TGTGCCACCAGCGGAAACTTTGGAGACAGGGAGCCGGGCTACACCTTC
CATSGNFGDREPGYTF
>TRBD2|-|TRBV19|TRBJ2-1
TGTGCCAGTAGTATCGGGGGAGGGGATGAGCAGTTCTTC
CASSIGGGDEQFF
>TRBD2|-|TRBV27|TRBJ2-1
TGTGCCAGCAGGCGACTAGCGGGAGGTTGGAATGAGCAGTTCTTC
CASRRLAGGWNEQFF
>-|-|TRBV5-6|TRBJ1-2
TGTGCCAGCAGCTTGGATATTACTAACTATGGCTACACCTTC
CASSLDITNYGYTF
>TRBD1|-|TRBV6-5|TRBJ1-6
TGTGCCAGCAGCTCACCGGGACAGCGTAATTCACCCCTCCACTTT
CASSSPGQRNSPLHF
>-|-|TRBV14|TRBJ1-4
TGTGCCAGCAGCCCGCCCCTCCGACTGTGGAGAGCATTT
CASSPPLRLWRAF
>TRBD1|-|TRBV7-9|TRBJ1-1
TGTGCCAGCAGCTCCCACAGGGGGATGAACACTGAAGCTTTCTTT
CASSSHRGMNTEAFF
>TRBD1|-|TRBV27|TRBJ1-4
TGTGCCAGCAGAAGCCTATGGACAGGGGTGACGGAAAAACTGTTTTTT
CASRSLWTGVTEKLFF
>-|-|TRBV27|TRBJ1-2
TGTGCCAGCAGCCTTGGGCAGGGGCTCCGGGAAGGCTATGGCTACACCTTC
CASSLGQGLREGYGYTF
>-|-|TRBV23-1|TRBJ1-2
TGCGCCAGCAGTCACCCGACAGGCTCTTATGGCTACACCTTC
CASSHPTGSYGYTF
>-|-|TRBV5-6|TRBJ2-5
TGTGCCAGCAGCTTGGTAGGGGTTGGGATGGCCCAGTACTTC
CASSLVGVGMAQYF
>TRBD2|-|TRBV6-2/TRBV6-3|TRBJ2-1
TGTGCCAGCAGCCTCGGGGGTCCAGCGGGGGGTGAGCAGTTCTTC
CASSLGGPAGGEQFF
>-|-|TRBV9|TRBJ2-5
TGTGCCAGCAGCGAAGCCGGGACAGCGGGAGAGGAGACCCAGTACTTC
CASSEAGTAGEETQYF
>-|-|TRBV6-5|TRBJ1-4
TGTGCCAGCAGGCTCAGGGGAGCGGCTAATGAAAAACTGTTTTTT
CASRLRGAANEKLFF
>TRBD1|-|TRBV7-9|TRBJ2-1
TGTGCCAGCAGTTCGGACAGGGTCACATCGACTGAGCAGTTCTTC
CASSSDRVTSTEQFF
>-|few|TRBV6-5|TRBJ1-4
TGTGCCAGCAGTTACTCGAACGCGAATGAAAAACTGTTTTTT
CASSYSNANEKLFF
>TRBD1|-|TRBV5-6|TRBJ1-5
TGTGCCAGCACCTTGACAGGGGAAATCAATCAGCCCCAGCATTTT
CASTLTGEINQPQHF
>-|-|TRBV19|TRBJ1-1
TGTGCCAGTAGTATAGCCGATCCGGGAAACACTGAAGCTTTCTTT
CASSIADPGNTEAFF
>-|-|TRBV12-3/TRBV12-4|TRBJ1-6
TGTGCCAGCAGTCTCAGGGGAGGGTCACCCCTCCACTTT
CASSLRGGSPLHF
>-|-|TRBV5-1|TRBJ1-1
TGCGCCAGCAGCTTGGAGGCAGGGAGGCCTGAAGCTTTCTTT
CASSLEAGRPEAFF
>-|-|TRBV12-3/TRBV12-4|TRBJ1-1
TGTGCCAGCAGCCCCAGGGGTGGTACTGAAGCTTTCTTT
CASSPRGGTEAFF
>-|-|TRBV19|TRBJ2-4
TGTGCCAGTACCCTGAGACAGTTCGGCAAAAACATTCAGTACTTC
CASTLRQFGKNIQYF
>-|-|TRBV24-1|TRBJ1-1
TGTGCCACCAGTTCCAGTGGGAACACTGAAGCTTTCTTT
CATSSSGNTEAFF
>-|-|TRBV2|TRBJ2-7
TGTGCCACCGCCCAGAGAGGTGGGAGGGGGTACGAGCAGTACTTC
CATAQRGGRGYEQYF
>TRBD1|-|TRBV24-1|TRBJ1-6
TGTGCCACCAGTGAAGTACAGGGGGCTGAGAATTCACCCCTCCACTTT
CATSEVQGAENSPLHF
>TRBD1|-|TRBV5-5|TRBJ1-5
TGTGCCAGCAGCGCCTCAGGACAGGTGAATCAGCCCCAGCATTTT
CASSASGQVNQPQHF
>-|-|TRBV6-1|TRBJ1-5
TGTGCCAGCAGCCTAAGGGGGTTATTTCAGCCCCAGCATTTT
CASSLRGLFQPQHF
>-|-|TRBV19|TRBJ1-5
TGTGCCAGTAGTACCGCGGTGGAGGGGCAGCCCCAGCATTTT
CASSTAVEGQPQHF
>-|-|TRBV5-4|TRBJ1-2
TGTGCCAGCAGCTCAAACAGAGATGGCTACACCTTC
CASSSNRDGYTF
>-|-|TRBV24-1|TRBJ2-1
TGTGCCACCAGTGATTTAGGGGGAGAGGCCTACAATGAGCAGTTCTTC
CATSDLGGEAYNEQFF
>TRBD1|-|TRBV5-6|TRBJ1-1
TGTGCCAGCGAACGGTTAGGGGGCAGAACTGAAGCTTTCTTT
CASERLGGRTEAFF
>TRBD1|-|TRBV5-1|TRBJ1-1
TGCGCCAGCAGCCGGGACAGGGGGCTAATGGGAACTGAAGCTTTCTTT
CASSRDRGLMGTEAFF
>-|-|TRBV21-1|TRBJ2-5
TGTGCCAGCAGCAAAGGAAAGGCTAGCGGGGGCCTGTGGGAGACCCAGTACTTC
CASSKGKASGGLWETQYF
>-|-|TRBV19|TRBJ2-1
TGTGCCAGTGCCCCCAGCTCCTACAATGAGCAGTTCTTC
CASAPSSYNEQFF
>TRBD1|few|TRBV2|TRBJ1-4
TGTGCCAGCAGAGGGACAGGAGGGGAAAAACTGTTTTTT
CASRGTGGEKLFF
>-|once|TRBV11-1|TRBJ2-1
TGTGCCAGCAGCTTAGGGCCACCTCTGGATGAGCAGTTCTTC
CASSLGPPLDEQFF
>-|-|TRBV12-3/TRBV12-4|TRBJ2-7
TGTGCCACGAAGGGCCTCCAAAGGGGCGAGCAGTACTTC
CATKGLQRGEQYF
>TRBD2|-|TRBV5-4|TRBJ2-3
TGTGCCAGCAGCTTGCTAGCGGGGGGGCTGACAGATACGCAGTATTTT
CASSLLAGGLTDTQYF
>TRBD1|-|TRBV7-3|TRBJ2-3
TGTGCCAGCAGCTCGACAGGGGGCGGGACAGATACGCAGTATTTT
CASSSTGGGTDTQYF
>-|-|TRBV27|TRBJ2-7
TGTGCCAGCAGTTCCCGGGTCCCCTACTCCTACGAGCAGTACTTC
CASSSRVPYSYEQYF
>TRBD2|once|TRBV27|TRBJ2-5
TGTGCCAGCAGTTTATCGCTAGCGGGGGAGACCCAGTACTTC
CASSLSLAGETQYF
>-|-|TRBV6-5|TRBJ1-1
TGTGCCAGCACCAGATTTGGGCGGAACACTGAAGCTTTCTTT
CASTRFGRNTEAFF
>-|-|TRBV12-5|TRBJ1-2
TGTGCTAGTGGTTCCGGGCTACTAGCTAACTATGGCTACACCTTC
CASGSGLLANYGYTF